Following are 13 T cell receptor beta chains from one sample sequenced in a study of shared clonotypes between healthy human individuals. The table came from immunoSEQ multiplex PCR; TCRdb's copy has only in-frame clones and leaves some out. This sample has millions of clones, with approximately 92% found just once. Sequencing was done on a sample of naive CD4+ T cells sorted from blood. The subset denotes: CD45RA+ positively selected. These receptor sequences come from a man younger than 30 in good health.

This chain connects TRBV28 to TRBJ1-1; 8 nucleotides line up with TRBD1. J was trimmed by 3 bases and V by 4 bases; bases with no gene match: 10. This CDR3 is 16 amino acids long. Germline lookup yields CDR1 MDHEN and CDR2 SYDVKM. The CDR3 DNA reads as TGTGCCAGCAGTTATAATCAGGGGGCGCGATACACTGAAGCTTTCTTT. Translated, it gives CASSYNQGARYTEAFF. Supplemented by reference TRBV28 and TRBJ1-1, the full variable domain reads DVKVTQSSRYLVKRTGEKVFLECVQDMDHENMFWYRQDPGLGLRLIYFSYDVKMKEKGDIPEGYSVSREKKERFSLILESASTNQTSMYLCASSYNQGARYTEAFFGQGTRLTVV.

The CDR3 here is CASRKEGEQYF. The CDR3 region has the DNA TGTGCCAGCAGAAAAGAGGGGGAGCAGTACTTC. The rearrangement joins TRBV5-4 to TRBJ2-7; D possibly matches TRBD1 or TRBD2 (5 bases each). The CDR3 contains 11 residues. Trimming removed 5 bases from V and 7 bases from J, with 10 bases in between. Germline CDR1 is SGHNT and CDR2 is YYREEE (reference sequence).

The chain is built from TRBV10-3 and TRBJ1-2; TRBD1 matches 8 bases. V lost 3 bases, J lost 7 bases, and 4 bases stayed unmatched. Per germline, CDR1 ENHRY and CDR2 SYGVKD. CDR3 length equals 13 residues. This CDR3 reads CAISEQGEGGYTF. CDR3 nucleotide sequence: TGTGCCATCAGTGAACAGGGGGAGGGTGGCTACACCTTC.

The chain joins TRBV28 to TRBJ2-1; D may be TRBD2 (5 bases). Between the trimmed V and J ends, which lost 5 bases and 8 bases, there was a span of 19 bases. This CDR3 has 15 amino acids. The germline V gene has CDR1 MDHEN and CDR2 SYDVKM. DNA of the CDR3: TGTGCCAGCAGTCTCTCGGGAAAATGGAGGCATGAGCAGTTCTTC. This gives the protein CASSLSGKWRHEQFF.

This chain connects TRBV10-3 to TRBJ2-1; D unclear. This CDR3 spans 15 amino acids. Trimming pared 2 bases from V and 2 bases from J, leaving 10 bases between. The V gene's germline CDR1 is ENHRY and CDR2 SYGVKD. The CDR3, as DNA: TGTGCCATCAGTGAGCCGTCGGCCCCCTACAATGAGCAGTTCTTC. Protein sequence: CAISEPSAPYNEQFF.

This rearrangement joins TRBV7-9 to TRBJ2-2; 9 bases align to TRBD1. CDR1 is SEHNR and CDR2 is FQNEAQ in the germline V gene (reference sequence). Trimming at V came to 5 bases and at J to 7 bases, leaving 8 bases not matched to a gene. The CDR3 length is 15 residues. In nucleotides, the CDR3 is TGTGCCAGCAGCCTGGGACAGGGCGACGGCGGGGAGCTGTTTTTT. This gives the protein CASSLGQGDGGELFF.

This clone was seen only once. This rearrangement joins TRBV11-3 to TRBJ1-1, with D perhaps TRBD1 (5 bases). The length of the CDR3 is 14 residues. Trimming shortened V by 1 base and J by 6 bases, and 12 bases separated the two germline ends. The germline V gene encodes CDR1 SGHNT and CDR2 YENEEA. The CDR3: CASSLVFGAAEAFF. Here the CDR3 DNA reads TGTGCCAGCAGCTTAGTGTTCGGGGCAGCTGAAGCTTTCTTT.

This clone has only a few counts. The chain uses TRBV7-9 and TRBJ1-2; D gene uncertain. With 2 bases removed from V and 6 bases from J, the gap between germline ends came to 7 bases. Per germline, CDR1 SEHNR and CDR2 FQNEAQ (reference sequence). There are 12 residues in the CDR3. CDR3: CASSLSLDGYTF. The DNA of the CDR3 is TGTGCCAGCAGCTTAAGTCTCGATGGCTACACCTTC.

This rearrangement joins TRBV6-6 to TRBJ2-3; D is ambiguous. The CDR3 loop spans 12 amino acids. Trimming removed 6 bases from V and 4 bases from J, with 8 bases in between. Germline loops: CDR1 MNHNY, CDR2 SVGAGI (reference sequence). CDR3 in DNA: TGTGCCAGCAGGCAAGAAGCAGATACGCAGTATTTT. Its translation: CASRQEADTQYF.

The V call is TRBV5-1, the J call TRBJ2-3, with a tentative D call TRBD2 (5 bases). The CDR3 spans 15 residues. The V end lost 2 bases, the J end lost 1 base, and 11 bases lay between the germline ends. CDR1 is SGHRS and CDR2 is YFSETQ in the germline V gene. The CDR3 DNA reads TGCGCCAGCAGCTTCGTTGAGGGTGGCACAGATACGCAGTATTTT. It codes for CASSFVEGGTDTQYF.

The rearrangement uses TRBV15 and TRBJ1-2; 7 nucleotides line up with TRBD1. Trimming at V came to 0 bases and at J to 4 bases, leaving 8 bases not matched to a gene. Germline loops: CDR1 LNHNV, CDR2 YYDKDF (reference sequence). The CDR3 totals 16 residues. The CDR3 sequence: CATSRDLDRETYGYTF. Here the CDR3 DNA reads TGTGCCACCAGCAGAGACCTCGACAGGGAGACCTATGGCTACACCTTC.

The genes are TRBV5-1 and TRBJ1-1; 7 nucleotides line up with TRBD1. Trimming removed 4 bases from V and 3 bases from J; junction bases left unmatched: 3. The CDR3 length is 13 residues. The V gene's germline CDR1 is SGHRS and CDR2 YFSETQ. The CDR3 sequence: CASSTGQYTEAFF. In nucleotides, the CDR3 is TGCGCCAGCAGCACGGGACAGTACACTGAAGCTTTCTTT.

This rearrangement joins TRBV13 to TRBJ2-3; D is perhaps TRBD2 (5 bases). CDR1 is PRHDT and CDR2 is FYEKMQ in the germline V gene (reference sequence). The CDR3 sequence is 12 residues long. With 4 bases removed from V and 7 bases from J, the gap between germline ends came to 9 bases. The CDR3 DNA reads as TGTGCCAGCAGCTCGAGGGAAAATACGCAGTATTTT. Protein sequence: CASSSRENTQYF.